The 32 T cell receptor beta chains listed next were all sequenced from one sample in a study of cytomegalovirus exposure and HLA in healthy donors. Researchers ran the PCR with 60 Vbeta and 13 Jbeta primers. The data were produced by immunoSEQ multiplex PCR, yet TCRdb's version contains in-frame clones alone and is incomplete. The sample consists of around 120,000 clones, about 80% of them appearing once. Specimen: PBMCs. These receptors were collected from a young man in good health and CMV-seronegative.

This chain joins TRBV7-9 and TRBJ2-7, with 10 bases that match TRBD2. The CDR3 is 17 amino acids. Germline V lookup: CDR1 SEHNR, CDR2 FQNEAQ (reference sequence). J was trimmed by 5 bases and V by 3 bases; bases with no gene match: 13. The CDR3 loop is CASSFPLSSGRDNEQYF. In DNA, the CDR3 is TGTGCCAGCAGCTTTCCGCTATCGAGCGGGAGGGATAACGAGCAGTACTTC.

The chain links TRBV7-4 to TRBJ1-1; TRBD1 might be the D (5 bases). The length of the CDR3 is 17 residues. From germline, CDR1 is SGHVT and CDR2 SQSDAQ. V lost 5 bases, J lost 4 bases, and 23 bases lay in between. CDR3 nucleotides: TGTGCCAGCAGCCCCCCCTGGGGAGGGGATCGCAGCACTGAAGCTTTCTTT. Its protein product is CASSPPWGGDRSTEAFF.

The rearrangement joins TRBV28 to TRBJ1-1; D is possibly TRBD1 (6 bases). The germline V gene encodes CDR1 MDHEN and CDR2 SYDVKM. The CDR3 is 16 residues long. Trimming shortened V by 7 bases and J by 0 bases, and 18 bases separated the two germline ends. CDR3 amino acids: CASTQDLRDMNTEAFF. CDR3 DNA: TGTGCCAGCACCCAGGACCTTAGGGACATGAACACTGAAGCTTTCTTT.

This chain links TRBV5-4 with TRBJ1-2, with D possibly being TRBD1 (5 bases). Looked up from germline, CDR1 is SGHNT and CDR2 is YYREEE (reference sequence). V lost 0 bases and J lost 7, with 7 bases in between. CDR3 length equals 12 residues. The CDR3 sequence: CASSLVGGGYTF. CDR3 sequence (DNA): TGTGCCAGCAGCTTGGTGGGGGGTGGCTACACCTTC.

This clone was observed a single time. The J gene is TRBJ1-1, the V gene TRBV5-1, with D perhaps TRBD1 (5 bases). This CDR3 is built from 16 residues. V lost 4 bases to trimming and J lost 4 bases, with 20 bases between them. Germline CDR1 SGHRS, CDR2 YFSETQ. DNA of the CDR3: TGCGCCAGCAGCCCCTCTTTCGCGGGACGGAGCACTGAAGCTTTCTTT. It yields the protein CASSPSFAGRSTEAFF. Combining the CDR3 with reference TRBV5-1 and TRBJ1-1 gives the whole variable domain KAGVTQTPRYLIKTRGQQVTLSCSPISGHRSVSWYQQTPGQGLQFLFEYFSETQRNKGNFPGRFSGRQFSNSRSEMNVSTLELGDSALYLCASSPSFAGRSTEAFFGQGTRLTVV.

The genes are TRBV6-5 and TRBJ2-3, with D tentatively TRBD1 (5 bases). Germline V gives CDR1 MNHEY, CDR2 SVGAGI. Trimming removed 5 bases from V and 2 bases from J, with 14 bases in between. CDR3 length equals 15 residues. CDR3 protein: CASSPPGRLTDTQYF. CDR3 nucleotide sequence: TGTGCCAGCAGTCCCCCAGGGCGCCTCACAGATACGCAGTATTTT.

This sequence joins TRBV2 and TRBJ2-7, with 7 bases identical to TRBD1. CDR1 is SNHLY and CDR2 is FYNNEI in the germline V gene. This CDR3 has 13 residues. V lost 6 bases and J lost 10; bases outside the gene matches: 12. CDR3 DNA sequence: TGTGCCAGCAGAGGTACGTCAGGGGGAATACAGTACTTC. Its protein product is CASRGTSGGIQYF.

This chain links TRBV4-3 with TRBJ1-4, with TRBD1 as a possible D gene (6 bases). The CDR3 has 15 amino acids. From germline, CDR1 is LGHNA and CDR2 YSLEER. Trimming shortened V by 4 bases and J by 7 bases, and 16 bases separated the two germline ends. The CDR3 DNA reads TGCGCCAGCAGCCCGGACAGCTCTATGGGTGAAAAACTGTTTTTT. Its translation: CASSPDSSMGEKLFF.

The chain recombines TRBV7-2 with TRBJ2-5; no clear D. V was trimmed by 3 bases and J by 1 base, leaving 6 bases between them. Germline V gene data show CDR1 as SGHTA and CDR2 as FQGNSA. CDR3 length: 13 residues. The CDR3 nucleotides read TGTGCCAGCAGCTTCCACACCCAAGAGACCCAGTACTTC. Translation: CASSFHTQETQYF.

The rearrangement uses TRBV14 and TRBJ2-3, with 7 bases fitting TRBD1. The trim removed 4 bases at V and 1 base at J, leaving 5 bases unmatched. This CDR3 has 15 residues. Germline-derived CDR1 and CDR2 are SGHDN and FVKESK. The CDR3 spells CASSRQGIRTDTQYF. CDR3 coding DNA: TGTGCCAGCAGCCGACAGGGAATACGCACAGATACGCAGTATTTT.

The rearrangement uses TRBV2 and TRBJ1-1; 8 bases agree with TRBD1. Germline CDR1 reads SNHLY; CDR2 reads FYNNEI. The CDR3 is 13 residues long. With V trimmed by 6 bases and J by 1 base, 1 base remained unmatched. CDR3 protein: CASSGQGNTEAFF. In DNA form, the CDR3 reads TGTGCCAGCAGCGGACAGGGGAACACTGAAGCTTTCTTT.

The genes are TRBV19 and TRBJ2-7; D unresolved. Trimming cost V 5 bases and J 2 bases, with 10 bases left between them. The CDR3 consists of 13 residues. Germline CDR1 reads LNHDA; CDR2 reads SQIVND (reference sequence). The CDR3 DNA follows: TGTGCCAGTAGTCACAATCTCGCCTACGAGCAGTACTTC. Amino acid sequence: CASSHNLAYEQYF.

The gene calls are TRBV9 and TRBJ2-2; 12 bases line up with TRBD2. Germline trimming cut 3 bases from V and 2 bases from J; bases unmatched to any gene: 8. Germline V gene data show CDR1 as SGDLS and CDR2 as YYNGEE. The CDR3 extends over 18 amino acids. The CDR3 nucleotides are TGTGCCAGCAGCGCCATACCGGGACTAGCGGGCAACACCGGGGAGCTGTTTTTT. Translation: CASSAIPGLAGNTGELFF.

CDR3 residues: CASSFTTDRDYGYTF. The CDR3 bases are TGCGCCAGCAGCTTCACAACCGACAGGGACTATGGCTACACCTTC. V usage is TRBV5-1 and J usage is TRBJ1-2, with 7 positions matching TRBD1. The CDR3 contains 15 residues. The V and J ends lost 2 bases and 3 bases, in that order; junction bases with no gene match: 7. Germline values: CDR1 SGHRS, CDR2 YFSETQ. Looking up the rest from reference TRBV5-1 and TRBJ1-2 gives the full variable domain: KAGVTQTPRYLIKTRGQQVTLSCSPISGHRSVSWYQQTPGQGLQFLFEYFSETQRNKGNFPGRFSGRQFSNSRSEMNVSTLELGDSALYLCASSFTTDRDYGYTFGSGTRLTVV.

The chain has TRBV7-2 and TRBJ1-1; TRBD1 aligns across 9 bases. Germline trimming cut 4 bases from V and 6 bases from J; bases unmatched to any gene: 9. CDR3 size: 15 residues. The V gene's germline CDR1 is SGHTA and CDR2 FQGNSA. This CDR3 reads CASSSGTGLESEAFF. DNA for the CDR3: TGTGCCAGCAGCTCAGGGACAGGGTTAGAGTCTGAAGCTTTCTTT.

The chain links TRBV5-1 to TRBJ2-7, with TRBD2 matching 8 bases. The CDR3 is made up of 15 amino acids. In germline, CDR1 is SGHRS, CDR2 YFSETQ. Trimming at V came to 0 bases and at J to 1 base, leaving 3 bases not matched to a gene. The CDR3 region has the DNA TGCGCCAGCAGCTTGGCTAGCGGGCCTTCCTACGAGCAGTACTTC. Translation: CASSLASGPSYEQYF.

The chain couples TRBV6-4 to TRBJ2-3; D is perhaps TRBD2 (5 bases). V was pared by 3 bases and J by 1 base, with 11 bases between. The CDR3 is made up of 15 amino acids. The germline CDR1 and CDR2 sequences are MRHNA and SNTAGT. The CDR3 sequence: CASSEGSGGTDTQYF. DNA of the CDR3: TGTGCCAGCAGTGAAGGAAGCGGAGGCACAGATACGCAGTATTTT.

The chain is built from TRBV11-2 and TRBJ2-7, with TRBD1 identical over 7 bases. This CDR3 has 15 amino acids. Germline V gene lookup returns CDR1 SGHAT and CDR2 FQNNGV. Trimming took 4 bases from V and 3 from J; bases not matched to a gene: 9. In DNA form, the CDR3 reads TGTGCCAGCAGCTCAAACAGGGGAATCTACTACGAGCAGTACTTC. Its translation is CASSSNRGIYYEQYF. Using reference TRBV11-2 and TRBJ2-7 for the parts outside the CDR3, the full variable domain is EAGVAQSPRYKIIEKRQSVAFWCNPISGHATLYWYQQILGQGPKLLIQFQNNGVVDDSQLPKDRFSAERLKGVDSTLKIQPAKLEDSAVYLCASSSNRGIYYEQYFGPGTRLTVT.

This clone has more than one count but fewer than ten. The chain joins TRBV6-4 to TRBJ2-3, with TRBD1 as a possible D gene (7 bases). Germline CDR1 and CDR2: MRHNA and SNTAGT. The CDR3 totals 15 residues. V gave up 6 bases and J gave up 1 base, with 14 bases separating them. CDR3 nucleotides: TGTGCCAGCAGCGCCACAGGGGAGGGCACAGATACGCAGTATTTT. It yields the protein CASSATGEGTDTQYF.

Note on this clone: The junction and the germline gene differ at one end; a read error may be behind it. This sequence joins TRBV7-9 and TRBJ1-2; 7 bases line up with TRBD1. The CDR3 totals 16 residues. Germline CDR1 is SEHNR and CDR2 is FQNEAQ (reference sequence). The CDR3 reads CASSITGVGLGGGYPF. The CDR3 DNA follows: TGTGCCAGCAGCATAACAGGGGTTGGCCTGGGTGGTGGCTACCCCTTC. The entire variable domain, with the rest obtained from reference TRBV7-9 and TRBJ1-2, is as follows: DTGVSQNPRHKITKRGQNVTFRCDPISEHNRLYWYRQTLGQGPEFLTYFQNEAQLEKSRLLSDRFSAERPKGSFSTLEIQRTEQGDSAMYLCASSITGVGLGGGYPFGSGTRLTVV.

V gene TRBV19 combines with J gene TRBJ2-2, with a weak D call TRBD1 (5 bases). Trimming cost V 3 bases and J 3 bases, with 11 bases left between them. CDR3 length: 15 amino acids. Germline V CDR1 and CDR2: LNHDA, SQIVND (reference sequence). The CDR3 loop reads CASSITQGYTGELFF. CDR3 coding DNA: TGTGCCAGTAGTATTACCCAGGGATACACCGGGGAGCTGTTTTTT.

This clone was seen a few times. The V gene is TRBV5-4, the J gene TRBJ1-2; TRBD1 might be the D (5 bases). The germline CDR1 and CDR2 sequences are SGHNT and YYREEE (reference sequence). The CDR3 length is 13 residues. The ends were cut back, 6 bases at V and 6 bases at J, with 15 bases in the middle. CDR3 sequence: CASIYQGGDGYTF. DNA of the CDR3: TGTGCCAGCATTTACCAGGGTGGGGATGGCTACACCTTC.

This CDR3 reads CASSGGLAASSYEQYF. Written as DNA, the CDR3 is TGTGCCAGTAGTGGAGGACTAGCGGCTAGCTCCTACGAGCAGTACTTC. The chain is built from TRBV19 and TRBJ2-7; 10 bases match TRBD2. Germline values: CDR1 LNHDA, CDR2 SQIVND (reference sequence). The CDR3 extends over 16 amino acids. The trim removed 5 bases at V and 0 bases at J, leaving 7 bases unmatched.

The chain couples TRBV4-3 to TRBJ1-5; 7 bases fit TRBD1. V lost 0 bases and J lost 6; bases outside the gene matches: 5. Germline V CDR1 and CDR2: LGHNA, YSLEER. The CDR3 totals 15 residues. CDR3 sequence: CASSQDRQGGQPQHF. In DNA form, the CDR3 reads TGCGCCAGCAGCCAAGATCGGCAGGGGGGTCAGCCCCAGCATTTT.

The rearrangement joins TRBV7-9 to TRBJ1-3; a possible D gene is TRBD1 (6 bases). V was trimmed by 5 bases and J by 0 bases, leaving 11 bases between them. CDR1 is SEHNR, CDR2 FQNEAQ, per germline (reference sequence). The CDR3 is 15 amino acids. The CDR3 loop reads CASSLDRASGNTIYF. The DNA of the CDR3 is TGTGCCAGCAGCCTGGACAGAGCCTCTGGAAACACCATATATTTT.

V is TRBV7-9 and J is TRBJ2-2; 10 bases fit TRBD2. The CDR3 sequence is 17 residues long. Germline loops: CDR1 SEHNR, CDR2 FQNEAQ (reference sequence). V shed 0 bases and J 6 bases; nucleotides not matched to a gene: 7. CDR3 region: CASSLAPSGSVAGELFF. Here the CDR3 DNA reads TGTGCCAGCAGCTTAGCGCCTAGCGGGAGTGTCGCCGGGGAGCTGTTTTTT.

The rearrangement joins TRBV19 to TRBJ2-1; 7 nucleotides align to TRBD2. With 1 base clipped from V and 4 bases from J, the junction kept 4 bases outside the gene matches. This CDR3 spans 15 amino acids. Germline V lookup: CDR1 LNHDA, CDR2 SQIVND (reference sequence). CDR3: CASSIVTSVYNEQFF. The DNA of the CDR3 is TGTGCCAGTAGTATAGTAACTAGCGTATACAATGAGCAGTTCTTC.

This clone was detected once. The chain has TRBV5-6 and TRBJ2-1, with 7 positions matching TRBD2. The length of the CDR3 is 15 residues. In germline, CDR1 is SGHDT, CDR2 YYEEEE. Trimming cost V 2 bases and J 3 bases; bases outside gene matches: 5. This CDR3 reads CASSFIAGLYNEQFF. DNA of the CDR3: TGTGCCAGCAGCTTTATAGCGGGTCTCTACAATGAGCAGTTCTTC.

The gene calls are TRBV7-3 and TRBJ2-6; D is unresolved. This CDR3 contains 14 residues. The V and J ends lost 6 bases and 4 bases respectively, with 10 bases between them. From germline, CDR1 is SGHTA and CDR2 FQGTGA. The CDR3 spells CASSFQRGANVLTF. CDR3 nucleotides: TGTGCCAGCAGTTTTCAACGGGGGGCCAACGTCCTGACTTTC.

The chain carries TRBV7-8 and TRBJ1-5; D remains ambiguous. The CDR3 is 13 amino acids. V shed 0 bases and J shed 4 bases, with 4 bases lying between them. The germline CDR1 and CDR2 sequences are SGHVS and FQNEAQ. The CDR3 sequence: CASSLARNQPQHF. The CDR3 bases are TGTGCCAGCAGCTTAGCTAGAAATCAGCCCCAGCATTTT. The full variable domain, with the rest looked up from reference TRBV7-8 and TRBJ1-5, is GAGVSQSPRYKVAKRGQDVALRCDPISGHVSLFWYQQALGQGPEFLTYFQNEAQLDKSGLPSDRFFAERPEGSVSTLKIQRTQQEDSAVYLCASSLARNQPQHFGDGTRLSIL.

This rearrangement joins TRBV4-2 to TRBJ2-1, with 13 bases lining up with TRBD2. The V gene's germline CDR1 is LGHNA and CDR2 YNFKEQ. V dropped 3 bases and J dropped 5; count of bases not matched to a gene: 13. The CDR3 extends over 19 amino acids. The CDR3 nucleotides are TGTGCCAGCAGCCAGCCCTCGGGCCTACTAGCGGGAGGGCACAATGAGCAGTTCTTC. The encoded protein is CASSQPSGLLAGGHNEQFF.

CDR3 nucleotides: TGTGCCTGCCCTAGAGGGGGCGCAAATGAAAAACTGTTTTTT. This encodes CACPRGGANEKLFF. The J gene is TRBJ1-4, the V gene TRBV30, with 7 bases identical to TRBD1. The V and J ends lost 6 bases and 5 bases, in that order; junction bases with no gene match: 9. In germline, CDR1 is GTSNPN, CDR2 SVGIG (reference sequence). CDR3 size: 14 residues.